The 10 T cell receptor beta chains reported below all come from one sample, sequenced in a study of regulatory T cells in long-lasting Graves disease. Documented time point: persistent/refractory GD, antithyroid drugs over 5 years with positive TRAb. TCR sequences were obtained from RNA taken from PBMCs. The TCR beta library used iRepertoire HTBI primers with Arm-PCR amplification of CDR3. TCRdb redid the calling of the multiplex PCR reads with MiXCR, one entry per CDR3 protein. In the table there are 450,000 or so distinct CDR3 sequences, around a fifth of which are singletons. Sequencing was performed on peripheral blood mononuclear cells (PBMCs), taken when the disease was refractory, from a patient treated with antithyroid drugs. The receptors originated from a female donor with Graves disease.

Ten or more counts support this clonotype. This chain links TRBV20-1 with TRBJ2-2, with TRBD2 identical over 12 bases. Looked up from germline, CDR1 is DFQATT and CDR2 is SNEGSKA (reference sequence). This CDR3 spans 17 amino acids. Germline trimming cut 1 base from V and 3 bases from J; bases unmatched to any gene: 6. The CDR3 DNA follows: TGCAGTGCTAGAGGGCCTAGCGGGGGGGCTCACACCGGGGAGCTGTTTTTT. It specifies CSARGPSGGAHTGELFF.

This clonotype was seen a few times. The J gene is TRBJ2-5, the V gene TRBV4-3, with TRBD2 matching 9 bases. The CDR3 runs to 15 residues. Germline V gene sequence: CDR1 LGHNA, CDR2 YSLEER. V shed 4 bases, J shed 5 bases, and the junction held 8 bases outside the gene matches. The chain's CDR3 is CASSLRLAAGETQYF. The CDR3 nucleotides read TGCGCCAGCAGCCTGCGACTAGCGGCAGGGGAGACCCAGTACTTC.

The sample holds many counts of this clonotype. J is TRBJ2-4 and V is TRBV7-2; 11 bases match TRBD2. Germline V gives CDR1 SGHTA, CDR2 FQGNSA. V shed 5 bases, J shed 9 bases, and the junction held 12 bases outside the gene matches. The CDR3 length is 16 residues. The CDR3 region is CASSRTLAGGYGIQYF. The CDR3 DNA is TGTGCCAGCAGCCGTACTCTAGCGGGGGGTTATGGCATTCAGTACTTC.

This clonotype showed up just a few times. J is TRBJ1-1 and V is TRBV19; D may be TRBD1 (5 bases). The V and J ends lost 5 bases and 1 base respectively, with 20 bases between them. The CDR3 totals 17 residues. CDR1 and CDR2 from the germline V gene are LNHDA and SQIVND (reference sequence). DNA for the CDR3: TGTGCCAGTAGTTCAAGTATTTACGAGGGGAGGAACACTGAAGCTTTCTTT. Residues: CASSSSIYEGRNTEAFF.

Only a few counts were recorded for this clonotype. A much larger clone lies a single base off, so this may be a read error. The rearrangement uses TRBV5-1 and TRBJ1-1, with a possible D match to TRBD1 (5 bases). CDR1 SGHRS and CDR2 YFSETQ come from the germline V gene. V was cut by 0 bases and J by 6 bases, with 9 bases left in between. The CDR3 loop spans 13 amino acids. The CDR3 region is CASSLVEGAEAFF. The DNA for the CDR3 is TGCGCCAGCAGCTTGGTCGAAGGGGCTGAAGCTTTCTTT. The full variable domain, rest sourced from reference TRBV5-1 and TRBJ1-1, is KAGVTQTPRYLIKTRGQQVTLSCSPISGHRSVSWYQQTPGQGLQFLFEYFSETQRNKGNFPGRFSGRQFSNSRSEMNVSTLELGDSALYLCASSLVEGAEAFFGQGTRLTVV.

The chain carries TRBV7-2 and TRBJ2-7; D call uncertain. Trimming took off 3 bases at V and 5 bases at J, with 11 bases between the two ends. There are 13 residues in the CDR3. Germline V CDR1 and CDR2: SGHTA, FQGNSA. DNA for the CDR3: TGTGCCAGCAGCTTGCCCCCCACGAACGAGCAGTACTTC. Its translation is CASSLPPTNEQYF.

This clonotype was seen many times. The V and J genes are TRBV12-3 or TRBV12-4 and TRBJ2-5; D gene unclear. This CDR3 has 15 amino acids. The germline V and J ends were trimmed by 7 bases and 2 bases, with 17 bases remaining between them. For the CDR3, the DNA is TGTGCCAGCATCCTATCGACGAAACAACAAGAGACCCAGTACTTC. Its protein is CASILSTKQQETQYF.

This clonotype has more than one count but fewer than ten. The chain recombines TRBV25-1 with TRBJ2-6; 7 positions agree with TRBD1. The V segment lost 6 bases and the J segment 7 bases; nucleotides outside the gene matches: 3. CDR3 length equals 13 residues. Germline V lookup: CDR1 MGHDK, CDR2 SYGVNS. In DNA form, the CDR3 reads TGTGCCAGCAGGCAGGGGGAAGCCAACGTCCTGACTTTC. The encoded protein is CASRQGEANVLTF.

This clonotype appeared a few times. This chain joins TRBV6-8 and TRBJ1-6, with D hard to call. Germline V lookup: CDR1 MNHGY, CDR2 SAAAGT. This CDR3 is 16 amino acids long. The ends were cut back, 3 bases at V and 9 bases at J, with 18 bases in the middle. The CDR3 nucleotides read TGTGCCAGCAGTTATGTTCGGGGATCCCGGCGTTCACCCCTCCACTTT. As protein: CASSYVRGSRRSPLHF.

This clonotype showed up many times. The V gene is TRBV9, the J gene TRBJ2-7, with D possibly being TRBD2 (6 bases). Deletions cut 3 bases from V and 3 bases from J, with 16 bases between. Germline CDR1 is SGDLS and CDR2 is YYNGEE. The CDR3 covers 15 residues. This CDR3 is CASSAGLTFDYEQYF. CDR3 sequence (DNA): TGTGCCAGCAGCGCGGGACTCACCTTTGACTACGAGCAGTACTTC.